The rows below give T cell receptor beta chains drawn from one sample of a study of control samples from healthy donors and cancer patients. The protocol was immunoSEQ multiplex PCR, while the TCRdb copy is restricted to in-frame clones and leaves out a portion. The top ten hold around 6.6% of the sample, which has about 110,000 clones, around four fifths seen once. Sequencing used blood. These receptors all come from a man aged 18 to 29 in good health. Both conserved end residues are part of each CDR3. The D gene is left open where the match is weak. A clone size is listed for some rows: how often the clone was seen (once, few, many), or a class if it is expanded.

clone size	V gene	D gene	J gene	CDR3 DNA	CDR3 protein
-	TRBV4-1	-	TRBJ2-7	TGCGCCAGCAGCCAAGACCTGGGCACCTACGAGCAGTACTTC	CASSQDLGTYEQYF
-	TRBV5-6	TRBD1	TRBJ1-1	TGTGCCAGCAGCTTGGCCAGGGGGCTTGGGTACACTGAAGCTTTCTTT	CASSLARGLGYTEAFF
-	TRBV29-1	-	TRBJ2-5	TGCAGCGTATACAGCCCTATCCAAGAGACCCAGTACTTC	CSVYSPIQETQYF
-	TRBV6-6	-	TRBJ1-2	TGTGCCAGCAGCCGACAACCGGGACTCGGTCTTAACTATGGCTACACCTTC	CASSRQPGLGLNYGYTF
-	TRBV7-2	TRBD1	TRBJ1-2	TGTGCCAGCAGCCCGGCCCTACAGGGGCTTTCTTATGGCTACACCTTC	CASSPALQGLSYGYTF
few	TRBV7-2	TRBD2	TRBJ2-6	TGTGCCAGCAGCTCTCGAGCGGGGTCCCCTCTCTCTGGGGCCAACGTCCTGACTTTC	CASSSRAGSPLSGANVLTF
-	TRBV6-5	-	TRBJ2-7	TGTGCCAGCAGTTACTCGAAGGGCGAGCAGTACTTC	CASSYSKGEQYF
-	TRBV6-6	TRBD2	TRBJ2-5	TGTGCCAGCAGTCATTGGACTAGCGGGGGGGTTCCGGAGACCCAGTACTTC	CASSHWTSGGVPETQYF
-	TRBV5-1	-	TRBJ1-4	TGCGCCAGCAGCTTGACTTCGGCAGCAACTAATGAAAAACTGTTTTTT	CASSLTSAATNEKLFF
-	TRBV11-2	-	TRBJ1-4	TGTGCCAGCAGCCTCCGGCCCCATGAGGGAAAACTGTTTTTT	CASSLRPHEGKLFF
-	TRBV3-1/TRBV3-2	-	TRBJ2-5	TGTGCCAGCAGCCAAGACGAGCGGCCAGAGACCCAGTACTTC	CASSQDERPETQYF
-	TRBV19	TRBD1	TRBJ1-1	TGTGCCAGTACACATGACAGGGGAGGGAACCTTGAAGCTTTCTTT	CASTHDRGGNLEAFF
-	TRBV19	-	TRBJ2-7	TGTGCCAGTAGTATTAGCCTGAACTCCTACGAGCAGTACTTC	CASSISLNSYEQYF
-	TRBV30	-	TRBJ2-3	TGTGCCTGGAGTGGTATCAATCCGGCAGATACGCAGTATTTT	CAWSGINPADTQYF
-	TRBV7-8	-	TRBJ2-3	TGTGCCAGCAGCTTAGACCGGGGGATCGGCACAGATACGCAGTATTTT	CASSLDRGIGTDTQYF
-	TRBV5-1	-	TRBJ1-1	TGCGCCAGCAGCTTGATGGGGGGAAGGACTGAAGCTTTCTTT	CASSLMGGRTEAFF
-	TRBV2	TRBD1	TRBJ1-2	TGTGCCAGCACTGTACTGGCCGGGACAGGCCAAGGCTACACCTTC	CASTVLAGTGQGYTF
-	TRBV27	TRBD1	TRBJ2-6	TGTGCCAGCAGTTTATTCCAGGGGGAAGCAGGGGCCAACGTCCTGACTTTC	CASSLFQGEAGANVLTF
-	TRBV15	-	TRBJ1-6	TGTGCCACCAGCAGAGTTAAGGTGTCACCCCTCCACTTT	CATSRVKVSPLHF
-	TRBV3-1/TRBV3-2	-	TRBJ2-1	TGTGCCAGCAGCCCCAACCCACAGGGCTACAATGAGCAGTTCTTC	CASSPNPQGYNEQFF
-	TRBV6-1	TRBD1	TRBJ1-3	TGTGCCAGCAGTGAAGCGGGACAGGGAAACACCATATATTTT	CASSEAGQGNTIYF
-	TRBV10-1	TRBD2	TRBJ2-1	TGCGCCAGCAGTGAGGCGGGGAGGGATGAGCAGTTCTTC	CASSEAGRDEQFF
-	TRBV14	-	TRBJ1-1	TGTGCCAGCAGCCCCCAGAGGCAGGGCACTGAAGCTTTCTTT	CASSPQRQGTEAFF
-	TRBV9	TRBD1	TRBJ1-2	TGTGCCAGCAGCCCCCGGGACAGAACCCTGGATGGCTACACCTTC	CASSPRDRTLDGYTF
once	TRBV27	-	TRBJ2-7	TGTGCCAGCAGTTTAACTGTACCCCCCTACGAGCAGTACTTC	CASSLTVPPYEQYF
few	TRBV19	TRBD1	TRBJ1-5	TGTGCCAGTAGTGCGGACAGGGAGAGCAATCAGCCCCAGCATTTT	CASSADRESNQPQHF
few	TRBV2	-	TRBJ2-5	TGTGCCAGCAGCACCGGGACGGGGCCCAGGGACCAGTACTTC	CASSTGTGPRDQYF
-	TRBV6-5	-	TRBJ1-1	TGTGCCAGCAGTTACGAAGAGAACACTGAAGCTTTCTTT	CASSYEENTEAFF
-	TRBV11-2	TRBD2	TRBJ2-7	TGTGCCAGCAGCTTTTTGACTAGCTACTACGAGCAGTACTTC	CASSFLTSYYEQYF
few	TRBV7-9	-	TRBJ2-7	TGTGCCAGCAGCGTCGCCCCCGGGAGTGACTACGAGCAGTACTTC	CASSVAPGSDYEQYF
-	TRBV5-6	-	TRBJ1-2	TGTGCCAGCAGCCGCCGGGACATCGACTATGGCTACACCTTC	CASSRRDIDYGYTF
-	TRBV2	-	TRBJ2-6	TGTGCCAGCAGTGAAACGCAGGCCTCTGGGGCCAACGTCCTGACTTTC	CASSETQASGANVLTF
-	TRBV27	TRBD1	TRBJ1-2	TGTGCCAGCAGTTTATCGAACAGGGGGAGTTTTAACTATGGCTACACCTTC	CASSLSNRGSFNYGYTF
-	TRBV9	TRBD1	TRBJ2-3	TGTGCCAGCAGCGTAGCTACGGCAGGGGGCGCGTTCCCAGATACGCAGTATTTT	CASSVATAGGAFPDTQYF
-	TRBV2	-	TRBJ2-7	TGTGCCAGCAGACACTCGGGACAATCGATATACGAGCAGTACTTC	CASRHSGQSIYEQYF
-	TRBV20-1	-	TRBJ1-2	TGCAGTGCTAGGGGAAGTGGCTACACCTTC	CSARGSGYTF